Presented here are 27 T cell receptor beta chains from one specimen sequenced in a study of blood T cells in healthy people across ages. A second PCR of roughly 7 to 11 cycles used a sample-barcoded 5' primer and a J-beta primer mix. In TCRdb, the 5' RACE reads were re-called with MiXCR into one record per CDR3 protein. The sample contains about 900,000 distinct CDR3 sequences, around 46% of which appear only once. The sample was blood. The receptors shown here come from a man aged 25 to 40 in good health.

The CDR3: CAISSGAEEKLFF. The CDR3 DNA follows: TGTGCCATCAGCTCGGGGGCTGAGGAAAAACTGTTTTTT. The V and J genes are TRBV10-3 and TRBJ1-4; possibly TRBD1 for D (6 bases). This CDR3 is 13 amino acids long. Trimming shortened V by 6 bases and J by 8 bases, and 13 bases separated the two germline ends. Looked up from germline, CDR1 is ENHRY and CDR2 is SYGVKD.

At least ten counts were recorded for this clonotype. The chain carries TRBV4-2 and TRBJ2-7; 8 bases match TRBD1. The CDR3 sequence is 14 residues long. The ends lost 4 bases at V and 3 bases at J; junction bases unmatched: 5. Germline V gene sequence: CDR1 LGHNA, CDR2 YNFKEQ. The CDR3: CASSPATGVYEQYF. In nucleotides, the CDR3 is TGTGCCAGCAGCCCTGCGACAGGGGTCTACGAGCAGTACTTC.

This clonotype was detected a few times. This chain connects TRBV29-1 to TRBJ2-1; 9 bases are a match to TRBD2. The CDR3 loop spans 14 amino acids. V lost 5 bases to trimming and J lost 3 bases; unmatched junction nucleotides: 5. The germline CDR1 and CDR2 sequences are SQVTM and ANQGSEA. The CDR3 loop is CSVRTSEIYNEQFF. The CDR3 nucleotides are TGCAGCGTTCGGACTAGCGAGATCTACAATGAGCAGTTCTTC.

This chain's CDR3 is CASSVAPTRESSYEQYF. CDR3 DNA sequence: TGTGCCAGCAGCGTAGCTCCCACCAGGGAGAGCTCCTACGAGCAGTACTTC. The chain combines TRBV9 with TRBJ2-7; D might be TRBD1 or TRBD2, each matching 5 bases. The CDR3 extends over 17 amino acids. The V gene lost 0 bases and the J gene lost 0 bases, with 16 bases spanning the gap. CDR1 is SGDLS, CDR2 YYNGEE, per germline.

This clonotype was seen a few times. The J gene is TRBJ2-3, the V gene TRBV11-2, with 8 bases lining up with TRBD2. The CDR3 totals 16 residues. The junction had 9 bases not matched to a gene; V was cut back by 4 bases and J by 3 bases. The germline gives CDR1 SGHAT, CDR2 FQNNGV. The CDR3 DNA is TGTGCCAGCAGCTCTGAGCGGGGGAGATCTACAGATACGCAGTATTTT. This encodes CASSSERGRSTDTQYF.

The chain links TRBV2 to TRBJ2-1; TRBD2 agrees at 9 bases. The length of the CDR3 is 13 residues. Germline V gene sequence: CDR1 SNHLY, CDR2 FYNNEI. J lost 9 bases, V lost 11 bases, and 11 bases had no gene match. This chain's CDR3 is CASSGTSRGEQFF. The CDR3 nucleotides read TGTGCCTCTTCCGGGACTAGCAGGGGTGAGCAGTTCTTC.

This clonotype was counted between two and nine times. This chain links TRBV28 with TRBJ2-5, with 12 positions matching TRBD1. This CDR3 comprises 15 residues. Germline V gene lookup returns CDR1 MDHEN and CDR2 SYDVKM. The V gene end was trimmed by 4 bases and the J gene end by 11 bases; junction bases not matched to a gene: 11. The CDR3 sequence: CASSSQGQGAWEQYF. CDR3 in DNA: TGTGCCAGCAGTTCCCAGGGACAGGGGGCCTGGGAGCAGTACTTC.

CDR3 amino acids: CASSLEADNSPLHF. CDR3 nucleotides: TGCGCCAGCAGCTTGGAGGCAGATAATTCACCCCTCCACTTT. This chain uses TRBV5-1 with TRBJ1-6; D gene uncertain. With 0 bases removed from V and 5 bases from J, the gap between germline ends came to 6 bases. Germline assignment: CDR1 SGHRS and CDR2 YFSETQ. This CDR3 has 14 amino acids.

In its sample, this clonotype was seen a few times. The chain links TRBV6-1 to TRBJ2-5; possibly TRBD1 for D (6 bases). This CDR3 is built from 14 residues. Germline lookup yields CDR1 MNHNS and CDR2 SASEGT. V lost 3 bases, J lost 1 base, and 9 bases lay in between. The CDR3 loop is CASSDRGRQETQYF. Written as DNA, the CDR3 is TGTGCCAGCAGTGACAGGGGACGCCAAGAGACCCAGTACTTC.

This clonotype showed up just a few times. The rearrangement joins TRBV5-1 to TRBJ2-7; D uncertain. The germline CDR1 and CDR2 sequences are SGHRS and YFSETQ. V gave up 0 bases and J gave up 3 bases, with 13 bases separating them. CDR3 length equals 15 residues. The CDR3 spells CASSLGADLNYEQYF. DNA for the CDR3: TGCGCCAGCAGCTTGGGTGCAGACCTCAACTACGAGCAGTACTTC. Full variable domain (remainder filled in from reference TRBV5-1 and TRBJ2-7): KAGVTQTPRYLIKTRGQQVTLSCSPISGHRSVSWYQQTPGQGLQFLFEYFSETQRNKGNFPGRFSGRQFSNSRSEMNVSTLELGDSALYLCASSLGADLNYEQYFGPGTRLTVT.

This clonotype was seen a handful of times. This chain uses TRBV10-3 with TRBJ1-2, with D possibly TRBD1 on 6 matching bases. V lost 4 bases and J 10 bases, leaving 19 bases between the germline ends. The germline V gene encodes CDR1 ENHRY and CDR2 SYGVKD. The CDR3 totals 14 residues. This chain's CDR3 is CAISGMTGATLYTF. The CDR3 DNA reads TGTGCCATCAGTGGCATGACAGGAGCTACGCTCTACACCTTC.

This clonotype showed up just a few times. Here the CDR3 DNA reads TGTGCCAGCAGTGCCCTTGGCGGGGACTACAATGAGCAGTTCTTC. It codes for CASSALGGDYNEQFF. The chain uses TRBV25-1 and TRBJ2-1, with a weak D call TRBD2 (6 bases). Trimming removed 4 bases at V and 3 bases at J, with 13 bases between. Germline V gene lookup returns CDR1 MGHDK and CDR2 SYGVNS. CDR3 length equals 15 residues.

This clonotype was counted many times. The chain employs TRBV10-3 and TRBJ2-6; D remains unclear. The CDR3 contains 13 residues. Per the germline V gene, CDR1 is ENHRY and CDR2 is SYGVKD. V gave up 3 bases and J gave up 0 bases, with 0 bases separating them. DNA of the CDR3: TGTGCCATCAGTGACTCTGGGGCCAACGTCCTGACTTTC. Translation: CAISDSGANVLTF.

The rearrangement joins TRBV20-1 to TRBJ2-5, with TRBD2 matching over 7 bases. Trimming took 6 bases from V and 1 from J; bases not matched to a gene: 11. There are 15 residues in the CDR3. CDR1 is DFQATT, CDR2 SNEGSKA, per germline (reference sequence). This CDR3 reads CSATSRGDIQETQYF. CDR3 coding DNA: TGCAGTGCCACATCACGGGGGGATATCCAAGAGACCCAGTACTTC.

The rearrangement joins TRBV15 to TRBJ2-3; 16 nucleotides match TRBD2. From germline, CDR1 is LNHNV and CDR2 YYDKDF (reference sequence). The CDR3 contains 20 residues. V was pared by 0 bases and J by 3 bases, with 9 bases of the junction left unmatched. The CDR3 DNA is TGTGCCACCAGCAGAGATTTTATGGGGACTAGCGGGGGGGCAACAGATACGCAGTATTTT. Protein product: CATSRDFMGTSGGATDTQYF.

The V gene is TRBV6-4, the J gene TRBJ2-3; TRBD2 is a possible D gene (5 bases). The CDR3 loop spans 17 amino acids. Germline lookup yields CDR1 MRHNA and CDR2 SNTAGT. V lost 0 bases, J lost 0 bases, and 13 bases lay in between. The CDR3 nucleotides read TGTGCCAGCAGTGACTCGAGCGAGGGAGAGAGCACAGATACGCAGTATTTT. It codes for CASSDSSEGESTDTQYF.

This clonotype occurred a few times. V and J are TRBV12-3 or TRBV12-4 and TRBJ1-1; D gene uncertain. V dropped 1 base and J dropped 11 bases, with 17 bases sitting between them. This CDR3 is built from 14 residues. In nucleotides, the CDR3 is TGTGCCAGCAGTTTAGGGGGTCCAGTAATAGGGGCTTTCTTT. As protein: CASSLGGPVIGAFF.

J is TRBJ1-1 and V is TRBV7-2; TRBD1 is a possible D gene (5 bases). CDR1 is SGHTA and CDR2 is FQGNSA in the germline V gene. The V gene lost 4 bases and the J gene lost 4 bases, with 13 bases spanning the gap. The CDR3 spans 14 residues. CDR3 sequence: CASSYKVGGTEAFF. CDR3 DNA: TGTGCCAGCAGCTATAAAGTTGGGGGCACTGAAGCTTTCTTT.

The chain has TRBV28 and TRBJ2-3; 10 nucleotides match TRBD2. In germline, CDR1 is MDHEN, CDR2 SYDVKM. The CDR3 runs 15 residues. V shed 5 bases and J 1 base; nucleotides not matched to a gene: 3. This CDR3 is CASSPAGGGTDTQYF. In nucleotides, the CDR3 is TGTGCCAGCAGTCCAGCGGGGGGGGGCACAGATACGCAGTATTTT.

This chain joins TRBV6-1 and TRBJ2-7; D is uncertain. The J call may be faulty, since TRBJ2-5 better matches the DNA end. CDR3 length equals 12 residues. Germline CDR1 reads MNHNS; CDR2 reads SASEGT. The CDR3 DNA is TGTGCCAGCAGTTCCGAGCAATGGACCCAGTACTTC. It codes for CASSSEQWTQYF.

This clonotype was counted between two and nine times. The junction departs from the called germline gene at one end, perhaps through a read error. The chain uses TRBV7-7 and TRBJ2-5; no reliable D call. The CDR3 spans 14 residues. Germline lookup yields CDR1 SSHAT and CDR2 FNYEAQ (reference sequence). The CDR3 region is CASSLRKDQETQYF. CDR3 coding DNA: TGTGCTAGCAGCTTAAGGAAAGATCAAGAGACCCAGTACTTC.

This clonotype came up a few times. The genes are TRBV3-1 and TRBJ1-1; no clear D gene. This CDR3 has 11 residues. The V gene's germline CDR1 is LGHDT and CDR2 YNNKEL (reference sequence). V lost 2 bases to trimming and J lost 5 bases, with 3 bases between them. The CDR3 nucleotides read TGTGCCAGCAGCCAACTAACTGAAGCTTTCTTT. It codes for CASSQLTEAFF.

V gene TRBV14 combines with J gene TRBJ2-1; TRBD2 aligns across 7 bases. CDR1 and CDR2 (germline): SGHDN, FVKESK. The V gene end was trimmed by 1 base and the J gene end by 6 bases; junction bases not matched to a gene: 3. The CDR3 runs 14 residues. CDR3 coding DNA: TGTGCCAGCAGCCAAGTGAGACTAGCCAATGAGCAGTTCTTC. It encodes CASSQVRLANEQFF.

This chain joins TRBV20-1 and TRBJ2-1, with 8 bases that match TRBD1. The CDR3 has 16 amino acids. CDR1 and CDR2 from the germline V gene are DFQATT and SNEGSKA (reference sequence). V lost 0 bases to trimming and J lost 2 bases; unmatched junction nucleotides: 6. The CDR3, as DNA: TGCAGTGCTAGAGACCTAGACAGGGGTGCCTACAATGAGCAGTTCTTC. Translation gives CSARDLDRGAYNEQFF.

The chain has TRBV5-6 and TRBJ2-6; tentatively, D is TRBD1 or TRBD2 (5 bases each). The CDR3 runs 16 residues. Germline-derived CDR1 and CDR2 are SGHDT and YYEEEE. V gave up 0 bases and J gave up 0 bases, with 7 bases separating them. The CDR3 sequence is CASSLEGSSGANVLTF. The CDR3 nucleotides are TGTGCCAGCAGCTTGGAGGGGAGCTCTGGGGCCAACGTCCTGACTTTC.

This clonotype came up a few times. V is TRBV2 and J is TRBJ1-2; D uncertain. V shed 3 bases and J shed 2 bases, with 10 bases lying between them. Germline V CDR1 and CDR2: SNHLY, FYNNEI. The CDR3 is 14 amino acids. The DNA of the CDR3 is TGTGCCAGCAGTGAGCCCGCATCCAACTATGGCTACACCTTC. Its translation is CASSEPASNYGYTF.

With respect to this clonotype: One junction end disagrees with the germline gene, perhaps due to a read error. The chain employs TRBV7-7 and TRBJ2-7; D remains unclear. Germline V gene lookup returns CDR1 SSHAT and CDR2 FNYEAQ (reference sequence). This CDR3 has 15 residues. The CDR3 DNA is TGTGCTAGCAGCTTAGCCCGGCCCCAGACCTACGAGCAGTACTTC. It encodes CASSLARPQTYEQYF.